These T cell receptor beta chains were read from a single sample in a study of blood T cell repertoires in COVID-19. The assay was immunoSEQ multiplex PCR, and TCRdb's table has in-frame clones only and misses some. The table records tens of thousands of clones, approximately 90% of them present only once. What was sequenced was peripheral blood. These receptor sequences come from a man aged 40-49 years with COVID-19, enrolled during active disease. The CDR3 runs from the conserved cysteine through the conserved F or W. Fields, in order: V gene, J gene, D gene, clone size, CDR3 protein, CDR3 DNA. The D gene is left open where the match is weak. Size is stated for part of the rows, as once, few or many counts, or as a class when the clone is expanded.

TRBV27	TRBJ2-7	TRBD1	.	CASSYGDRAEQYF	TGTGCCAGCAGTTATGGGGACAGGGCCGAGCAGTACTTC
TRBV10-3	TRBJ1-1	.	.	CAISGKLEAFF	TGTGCCATCAGCGGTAAGTTGGAAGCTTTCTTT
TRBV25-1	TRBJ2-5	.	.	CASSGPQGQETQYF	TGTGCCAGCAGTGGTCCACAGGGACAAGAGACCCAGTACTTC
TRBV7-5	TRBJ2-2	.	.	CVRSASGGRGTGELFF	TGTGTCAGAAGTGCCAGCGGGGGCCGAGGCACCGGGGAGCTGTTTTTT
TRBV28	TRBJ2-5	TRBD2	few	CASSLAGTSGSNF	TGTGCCAGCAGTTTAGCCGGGACTAGCGGATCGAACTTC
TRBV12-1	TRBJ2-7	.	.	CASSLKWTSGNYEQYF	TGTGCCAGCAGCTTAAAATGGACTAGCGGGAATTACGAGCAGTACTTC
TRBV3-1/TRBV3-2	TRBJ2-1	TRBD2	.	CASSQSLAGYYNEQFF	TGTGCCAGCAGCCAGAGTCTAGCGGGGTACTACAATGAGCAGTTCTTC
TRBV11-2	TRBJ1-3	.	.	CASSSGAGNTIYF	TGTGCCAGCAGCTCGGGGGCTGGAAACACCATATATTTT
TRBV11-3	TRBJ2-1	TRBD2	few	CASSLGTSGRARDEQFF	TGTGCCAGCAGCCTCGGGACTAGCGGGAGGGCCAGGGATGAGCAGTTCTTC
TRBV6-1	TRBJ2-7	TRBD2	.	CASSEAQSGGYEQYF	TGTGCCAGCAGTGAAGCGCAATCGGGGGGGTACGAGCAGTACTTC
TRBV7-9	TRBJ2-7	.	.	CASSPPTYEQYF	TGTGCCAGCAGCCCCCCCACCTACGAGCAGTACTTC
TRBV6-1	TRBJ2-1	TRBD1	.	CASSDWTGIYNEQFF	TGTGCCAGCAGTGATTGGACAGGGATCTACAATGAGCAGTTCTTC
TRBV11-3	TRBJ1-2	.	.	CASSPQQGYGYTF	TGTGCCAGCAGCCCCCAGCAGGGCTATGGCTACACCTTC
TRBV19	TRBJ1-2	TRBD1	.	CASSNPRDRAYSGYTF	TGTGCCAGTAGCAACCCCCGGGACAGGGCGTACAGTGGCTACACCTTC